This T cell receptor beta chain was sequenced in a study of response to subunit inactivated influenza vaccine. General study points: Authors suggested few new T cells are recruited by each seasonal influenza vaccination.

The CDR3 has 14 residues. V lost 3 bases and J 9 bases, leaving 16 bases between the germline ends. The germline V gene encodes CDR1 SGHDT and CDR2 YYEEEE. TCRdb reanalysed the RT-PCR reads using MiXCR and keeps one entry per CDR3 protein. This table has around 650,000 distinct CDR3 sequences, 15% to 17% appearing once. Turning to this clonotype: Its antigen is undetermined.

The chain combines TRBV5-6 with TRBJ2-1, with D maybe TRBD1 (6 bases). This TCR was recovered from a man aged 50 or older who received an inactivated influenza vaccine. The specimen comprised PBMCs from blood, sampled about 12 days after vaccination. CDR3: CASSYVSQGSEQFF. In DNA, the CDR3 is TGTGCCAGCAGCTACGTCTCACAGGGAAGTGAGCAGTTCTTC.